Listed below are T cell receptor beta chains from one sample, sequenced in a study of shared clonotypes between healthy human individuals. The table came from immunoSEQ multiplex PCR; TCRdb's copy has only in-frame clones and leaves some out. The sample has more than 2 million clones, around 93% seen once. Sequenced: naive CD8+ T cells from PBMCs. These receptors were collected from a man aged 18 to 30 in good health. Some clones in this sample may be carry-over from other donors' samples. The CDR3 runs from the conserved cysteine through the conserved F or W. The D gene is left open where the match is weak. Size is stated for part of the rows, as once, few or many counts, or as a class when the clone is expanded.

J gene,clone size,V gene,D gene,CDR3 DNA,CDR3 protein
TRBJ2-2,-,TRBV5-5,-,TGTGCCAGCAGCTTGGAGATAGGCTCCGTGAACACCGGGGAGCTGTTTTTT,CASSLEIGSVNTGELFF
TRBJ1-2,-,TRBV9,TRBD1,TGTGCCAGCAGCCCCCGACAGGGGAACTATGGCTACACCTTC,CASSPRQGNYGYTF
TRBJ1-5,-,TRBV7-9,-,TGTGCCAGCAGCTTAGGAGGGGACCAGCCCCAGCATTTT,CASSLGGDQPQHF
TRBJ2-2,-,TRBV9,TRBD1,TGTGCCAGCAGCGGTCGGACAGGGTTAAACACCGGGGAGCTGTTTTTT,CASSGRTGLNTGELFF
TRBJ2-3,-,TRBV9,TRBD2,TGTGCCAGCAGCGTAGTAGCGGGAGGGCTCACAGATACGCAGTATTTT,CASSVVAGGLTDTQYF
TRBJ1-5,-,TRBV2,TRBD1,TGTGCCAGCACCGGTCAAATCGGGCGAGAGGGACAGGTAAACAATCAGCCCCAGCATTTT,CASTGQIGREGQVNNQPQHF
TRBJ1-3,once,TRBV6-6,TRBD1,TGTGCCAGCAGCCCCTATCAGACAGGGCCTGGAAACACCATATATTTT,CASSPYQTGPGNTIYF
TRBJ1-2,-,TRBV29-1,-,TGCAGCGTTGTTTGGTTAATGGGGGCGGGATATGGCTACACCTTC,CSVVWLMGAGYGYTF
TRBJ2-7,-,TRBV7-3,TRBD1,TGTGCCAGCAGCCGGACAGGGTTGGAGCAGTACTTC,CASSRTGLEQYF
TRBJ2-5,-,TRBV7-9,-,TGTGCCAGCAGCCCCCTTGGGGGGGCGATTGAGACCCAGTACTTC,CASSPLGGAIETQYF
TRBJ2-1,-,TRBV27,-,TGTGCCAGCAGTGACGGGGAGCGGAGTGCCTACAATGAGCAGTTCTTC,CASSDGERSAYNEQFF
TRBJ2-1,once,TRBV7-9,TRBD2,TGTGCCAGCAGCCGTACCGGGACTAGCGACGACAATGAGCAGTTCTTC,CASSRTGTSDDNEQFF
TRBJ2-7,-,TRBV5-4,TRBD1,TGTGCCAGCAGCTTGGGGACAGGGAGCTCCTACGAGCAGTACTTC,CASSLGTGSSYEQYF
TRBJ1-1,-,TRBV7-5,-,TGTGCCAGAAGCTTAGACCAGACAGGGGCGAAGGGGAACACTGAAGCTTTCTTT,CARSLDQTGAKGNTEAFF
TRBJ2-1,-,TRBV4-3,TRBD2,TGCGCCAGCAGCCAAGGGTTAGCGGGTTACAATGAGCAGTTCTTC,CASSQGLAGYNEQFF
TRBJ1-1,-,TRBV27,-,TGTGCCAGCAGTTTAAGCGAGTTAGGGGCTTTCTTT,CASSLSELGAFF
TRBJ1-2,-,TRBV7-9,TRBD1,TGTGCCAGCAGCCGCAACCGGGACAGTGACGGCTACACCTTC,CASSRNRDSDGYTF
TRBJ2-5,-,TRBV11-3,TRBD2,TGTGCCAGCAGCTCGGGGGGAGGTAGGGAGACCCAGTACTTC,CASSSGGGRETQYF
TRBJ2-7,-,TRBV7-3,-,TGTGCCAGCAGCTTAGGGCCAGGGGTCCCCTACGAGCAGTACTTC,CASSLGPGVPYEQYF
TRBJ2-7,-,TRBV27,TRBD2,TGTGCCAGCAGTTCCGGGACTAGCGGGGCTTACGAGCAGTACTTC,CASSSGTSGAYEQYF
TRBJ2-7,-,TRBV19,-,TGTGCCAGTAGTTTCCGGGACCTCTCCTACGAGCAGTACTTC,CASSFRDLSYEQYF
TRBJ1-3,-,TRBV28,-,TGTGCCAGCAGCCGCATTGCTGGAAACACCATATATTTT,CASSRIAGNTIYF
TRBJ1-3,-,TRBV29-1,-,TGCAGCGTTCACGAGGGAACGGGAAACACCATATATTTT,CSVHEGTGNTIYF
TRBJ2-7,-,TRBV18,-,TGTGCCAGCTCACCGGGAACAGGGAGAAGTTCGTGGGACGAGCAGTACTTC,CASSPGTGRSSWDEQYF
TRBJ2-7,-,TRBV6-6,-,TGTGCCAGCAGCGTTAGTGGGGAGCAGTACTTC,CASSVSGEQYF
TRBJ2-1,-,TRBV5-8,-,TGTGCCAGCAGCTCCCCGATTGAGGGGTACAATGAGCAGTTCTTC,CASSSPIEGYNEQFF